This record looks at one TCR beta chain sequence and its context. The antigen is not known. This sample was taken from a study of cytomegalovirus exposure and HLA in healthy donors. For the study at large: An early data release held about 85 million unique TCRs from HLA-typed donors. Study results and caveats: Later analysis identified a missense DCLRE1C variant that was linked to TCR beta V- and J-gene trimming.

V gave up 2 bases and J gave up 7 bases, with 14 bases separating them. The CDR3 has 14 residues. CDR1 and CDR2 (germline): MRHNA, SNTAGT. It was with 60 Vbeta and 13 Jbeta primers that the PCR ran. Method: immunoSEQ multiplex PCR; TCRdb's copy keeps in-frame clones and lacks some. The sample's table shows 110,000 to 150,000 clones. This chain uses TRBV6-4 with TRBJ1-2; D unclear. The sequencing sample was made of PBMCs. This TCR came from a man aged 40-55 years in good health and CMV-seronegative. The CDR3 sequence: CASSDDPGMGGYTF. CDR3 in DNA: TGTGCCAGCAGTGACGATCCGGGAATGGGTGGCTACACCTTC.